Listed below are T cell receptor beta chains from one sample, sequenced in a study of T-cell reconstitution after alpha-beta-depleted transplantation in children. TCRdb re-analysed the PCR reads in MiXCR, keeping a single row per CDR3 protein. The sample has 250,000 to 400,000 distinct CDR3 sequences; roughly 21% are singletons. The starting material was PBMCs, mostly from graft donor cells, obtained 180 days after TCRalphabeta/CD19-depleted stem cell transplant. The receptors were gathered from a male patient younger than 18 who had a stem cell transplant for acute lymphoblastic leukemia, so the T cells may come from the graft donor. Both conserved end residues are part of each CDR3.

V gene | CDR3 protein
TRBV7-3 | CASSLNGYPSTDTQYF
TRBV4-1 | CASSQPGERSFYEQCF
TRBV12-3/TRBV12-4 | CASSTSAPYNEQFF
TRBV18 | CASSPTILARYQETQYF
TRBV5-1 | CASSFGGSEETQYF
TRBV7-9 | CASSSIGVRGYYEQYF
TRBV27 | CASRAGRRVGELFF
TRBV18 | CASSPQAGLLHF
TRBV7-8 | CASSSLWTSGNDKETQYF
TRBV28 | CASSFDPSGNTIYF
TRBV27 | CASRRTSGRVSYNEQFF
TRBV29-1 | CSALTGNGNEQFF
TRBV20-1 | CSASAWGSSSYNEQFF
TRBV20-1 | CSARGRHGETQYF
TRBV29-1 | CSVGWQGRYEQYF
TRBV3-1 | CASSQAGVGNQPQHF
TRBV7-8 | CASSLAALAGLHEQYF
TRBV6-1 | CASTQGQGSYEQYF
TRBV4-1 | CASSQIGNYGYTF
TRBV12-3/TRBV12-4 | CASNHGLGKNIQYF
TRBV20-1 | CSARERLTSGRYEQYF
TRBV6-5 | CASSYSRVTVEKLFF